The 16 T cell receptor beta chains below were found in one sample sequenced in a study of T cell responses to AZD1222 COVID-19 vaccine. The repertoire was sequenced with immunoSEQ multiplex PCR; TCRdb's copy has only in-frame clones and lacks some. This sample has 90,000 to 150,000 clones, with roughly 88% found just once. The sample was peripheral blood, taken on day 0 of AZD1222 vaccination. The receptor source for this set is an adult in good health.

The rearrangement uses TRBV5-6 and TRBJ2-1; TRBD1 matches at 10 bases. This CDR3 has 15 amino acids. Germline CDR1 reads SGHDT; CDR2 reads YYEEEE. J gave up 0 bases and V 5 bases, and 2 bases lay outside the gene matches. This CDR3 reads CASRRTGGSYNEQFF. In DNA, the CDR3 is TGTGCCAGCAGGCGGACAGGGGGCTCCTACAATGAGCAGTTCTTC.

The chain is built from TRBV5-1 and TRBJ1-6; 8 bases are a match to TRBD1. The CDR3 length is 14 residues. Germline CDR1 SGHRS, CDR2 YFSETQ. V shed 5 bases, J shed 9 bases, and the junction held 7 bases outside the gene matches. For the CDR3, the DNA is TGCGCCAGCAGAAGGGACAGGAGTATTTCACCCCTCCACTTT. Encoded protein: CASRRDRSISPLHF.

The chain employs TRBV15 and TRBJ1-1; D call uncertain. CDR1 and CDR2 (germline): LNHNV, YYDKDF (reference sequence). The CDR3 consists of 15 residues. Trimming took off 1 base at V and 3 bases at J, with 12 bases between the two ends. The CDR3 DNA reads as TGTGCCACCAGCAGAGTCTGGCCTCTTGACACTGAAGCTTTCTTT. Translating it yields CATSRVWPLDTEAFF.

J is TRBJ1-5 and V is TRBV12-3 or TRBV12-4; D remains ambiguous. V dropped 4 bases and J dropped 4 bases, with 8 bases sitting between them. The CDR3 length is 13 residues. The CDR3 region is CASSWLENQPQHF. The CDR3 bases are TGTGCCAGCAGTTGGCTGGAAAATCAGCCCCAGCATTTT.

This chain connects TRBV19 to TRBJ2-1; D uncertain. The germline gives CDR1 LNHDA, CDR2 SQIVND (reference sequence). Trimming pared 7 bases from V and 4 bases from J, leaving 14 bases between. The CDR3 sequence is 14 residues long. The CDR3 region is CASNSPVGYNEQFF. Here the CDR3 DNA reads TGTGCCAGTAACTCCCCCGTGGGATACAATGAGCAGTTCTTC.

The chain carries TRBV7-3 and TRBJ2-6; D ambiguous. V lost 1 base to trimming and J lost 9 bases, with 7 bases between them. Germline assignment: CDR1 SGHTA and CDR2 FQGTGA. The CDR3 runs to 13 residues. CDR3 sequence reads: CASSLRGSNVLTF. The CDR3 DNA reads as TGTGCCAGCAGCTTAAGAGGCAGCAACGTCCTGACTTTC. Full variable domain (remainder filled in from reference TRBV7-3 and TRBJ2-6): GAGVSQTPSNKVTEKGKYVELRCDPISGHTALYWYRQSLGQGPEFLIYFQGTGAADDSGLPNDRFFAVRPEGSVSTLKIQRTERGDSAVYLCASSLRGSNVLTFGAGSRLTVL.

The chain is built from TRBV7-2 and TRBJ1-3, with TRBD1 matching over 8 bases. J was trimmed by 7 bases and V by 2 bases; bases with no gene match: 10. Germline CDR1 SGHTA, CDR2 FQGNSA. The CDR3 is 16 residues long. CDR3 protein: CASSLNLRGPGNTIYF. Written as DNA, the CDR3 is TGTGCCAGCAGCTTAAACCTCAGGGGGCCAGGGAACACCATATATTTT.

This clone has just one count. The chain is built from TRBV7-2 and TRBJ2-1; TRBD1 might be the D (6 bases). CDR1 SGHTA and CDR2 FQGNSA come from the germline V gene. CDR3 length equals 14 residues. V lost 7 bases and J 7 bases, leaving 17 bases between the germline ends. CDR3: CASTNPPRGNEQFF. CDR3 in DNA: TGTGCCAGCACCAACCCTCCGAGGGGGAATGAGCAGTTCTTC.

Only a few counts were recorded for this clone. The J gene is TRBJ1-2, the V gene TRBV5-6; possibly TRBD1 for D (6 bases). Trimming took 2 bases from V and 8 from J, leaving 13 bases between them. The CDR3 covers 13 residues. In germline, CDR1 is SGHDT, CDR2 YYEEEE. The CDR3 reads CASSLQGGKGYTF. The CDR3 DNA sequence: TGTGCCAGCAGCTTACAGGGAGGGAAAGGCTACACCTTC.

This chain uses TRBV29-1 with TRBJ1-2, with 8 bases identical to TRBD1. The CDR3 spans 14 residues. V shed 4 bases and J 3 bases; nucleotides not matched to a gene: 7. Germline V gene sequence: CDR1 SQVTM, CDR2 ANQGSEA. The DNA for the CDR3 is TGCAGCGTTGGGACCGGGACAGGCTACTATGGCTACACCTTC. Translation gives CSVGTGTGYYGYTF. The full variable domain, in which reference TRBV29-1 and TRBJ1-2 provide the parts outside the CDR3, is SAVISQKPSRDICQRGTSLTIQCQVDSQVTMMFWYRQQPGQSLTLIATANQGSEATYESGFVIDKFPISRPNLTFSTLTVSNMSPEDSSIYLCSVGTGTGYYGYTFGSGTRLTVV.

V gene TRBV9 combines with J gene TRBJ1-5; D uncertain. Germline V gene sequence: CDR1 SGDLS, CDR2 YYNGEE. CDR3 length equals 13 residues. V was trimmed by 0 bases and J by 3 bases, leaving 4 bases between them. The CDR3 protein is CASSVEDNQPQHF. CDR3 nucleotide sequence: TGTGCCAGCAGCGTAGAGGACAATCAGCCCCAGCATTTT.

This rearrangement joins TRBV5-6 to TRBJ1-5; a possible D gene is TRBD1 (5 bases). The CDR3 covers 15 residues. V lost 0 bases and J 5 bases, leaving 12 bases between the germline ends. The germline V gene has CDR1 SGHDT and CDR2 YYEEEE. The CDR3 DNA reads as TGTGCCAGCAGCTTGGTTCAGGCACAGGATCAGCCCCAGCATTTT. It specifies CASSLVQAQDQPQHF.

In this sample, this clone turned up a few times. The V gene is TRBV5-6, the J gene TRBJ1-2; no firm D call. Trimming removed 4 bases from V and 4 bases from J, with 14 bases in between. CDR3 length: 14 residues. Germline CDR1 and CDR2: SGHDT and YYEEEE. The CDR3 loop is CASSTQDTLYGYTF. The CDR3 DNA sequence: TGTGCCAGCAGCACCCAAGACACTCTCTATGGCTACACCTTC. Full variable domain (outside the CDR3, taken from reference TRBV5-6 and TRBJ1-2): DAGVTQSPTHLIKTRGQQVTLRCSPKSGHDTVSWYQQALGQGPQFIFQYYEEEERQRGNFPDRFSGHQFPNYSSELNVNALLLGDSALYLCASSTQDTLYGYTFGSGTRLTVV.

The rearrangement joins TRBV5-4 to TRBJ2-7; D not certain. The CDR3 covers 14 residues. CDR1 and CDR2 from the germline V gene are SGHNT and YYREEE (reference sequence). V gave up 1 base and J gave up 7 bases, with 15 bases separating them. CDR3 nucleotides: TGTGCCAGCAGCTTGCCACAGTTATCGAGGGAGCAGTACTTC. It translates to CASSLPQLSREQYF.

Of note for this clone: A junction end diverges from the germline sequence, so it may reflect a read error. V gene TRBV10-3 combines with J gene TRBJ1-1; possible D gene TRBD1, 5 bases. Per germline, CDR1 ENHRY and CDR2 SYGVKD. The CDR3 contains 11 residues. CDR3 DNA sequence: TGTGCCATCAACGGGGGGGGTATGACTACTTTT. It translates to CAINGGGMTTF.

This rearrangement joins TRBV6-5 to TRBJ1-4; D may be TRBD1 (6 bases). Germline V gene lookup returns CDR1 MNHEY and CDR2 SVGAGI. This CDR3 is 15 amino acids long. V dropped 7 bases and J dropped 4 bases, with 16 bases sitting between them. The CDR3, as DNA: TGTGCCAGCATGAACACAGGGCCTGGTAATGAAAAACTGTTTTTT. Encoded protein: CASMNTGPGNEKLFF.